The clone carrying this T cell receptor beta chain was detected many times. These data belong to a study of T cells in Graves' hyperthyroidism and ophthalmopathy. TCR beta CDR3 sequences were amplified from RNA transcripts. First-round RT-PCR targeting the TCR CDR3 was performed with the HTBI primer set. MiXCR, applied by TCRdb to the multiplex PCR reads, yields one record per CDR3 protein. The sample consists of approximately 560,000 distinct CDR3 sequences, 15% to 18% of them appearing once. This CDR3 is built from 15 residues. Trimming removed 8 bases from V and 0 bases from J; junction bases left unmatched: 10. The germline CDR1 and CDR2 sequences are SNHLY and FYNNEI.

The chain recombines TRBV2 with TRBJ2-7; TRBD1 agrees at 7 bases. This clonotype was obtained from a woman aged 25 to 39 with Graves' hyperthyroidism. The sample was blood. The CDR3 region is CASSEDRMSSYEQYF. The CDR3 DNA is TGTGCCAGCTCCGAGGACAGGATGAGCTCCTACGAGCAGTACTTC.